The T cell receptor (beta chain) described here comes from a study of T cells in Graves' hyperthyroidism and ophthalmopathy. Orbital computed tomography, thyroid ultrasound, serum thyroxine and TRAb, and clinical symptoms together informed the diagnoses. Regions amplified from RNA transcripts were the TCR beta CDR3 regions. Carried out on the TCR CDR3, a first-round RT-PCR used the HTBI primer set. Each CDR3 protein is one row after TCRdb ran MiXCR on the multiplex PCR reads. Among more than 300,000 distinct CDR3 sequences listed, roughly 18% were seen once. In this sample, this clonotype turned up a few times. Germline CDR1 SGHRS, CDR2 YFSETQ. The CDR3 totals 15 residues. Trimming took off 0 bases at V and 6 bases at J, with 13 bases between the two ends.

Sequencing was performed on blood. The chain carries TRBV5-1 and TRBJ2-1, with D possibly called TRBD1 or TRBD2 (5 bases each). The receptor comes from a man between 18 and 35 years old with Graves' ophthalmopathy. The CDR3 region is CASSLVGEFFNEQFF. The CDR3, as DNA: TGCGCCAGCAGCTTGGTGGGGGAATTCTTCAATGAGCAGTTCTTC.